These 11 T cell receptor beta chains came from one sample sequenced in a study of T cell changes during pregnancy in multiple sclerosis. Clones were read by immunoSEQ multiplex PCR, and TCRdb kept only the in-frame ones, dropping some. The repertoire holds some 97,000 clones, with around nine tenths as singletons. The sample here was peripheral blood, taken in the second trimester of pregnancy. The receptors shown here come from a female donor with multiple sclerosis, enrolled in a pregnancy study.

The chain employs TRBV10-3 and TRBJ2-3; 13 nucleotides line up with TRBD2. CDR3 length: 14 amino acids. After removal of 10 bases from V and 6 bases from J, the junction contained 7 bases not matched to a gene. From germline, CDR1 is ENHRY and CDR2 SYGVKD. CDR3 sequence: CATGLAGDSDTQYF. Here the CDR3 DNA reads TGTGCCACTGGACTAGCGGGGGATAGTGATACGCAGTATTTT.

A single count supports this clone. CDR3 residues: CASSAGRGLWVNTEAFF. DNA for the CDR3: TGTGCCAGCAGCGCTGGGAGAGGCCTCTGGGTGAACACTGAAGCTTTCTTT. This chain uses TRBV11-1 with TRBJ1-1; the D is unclear. Germline CDR1 and CDR2: SGHAT and FQDESV (reference sequence). The CDR3 length is 17 residues. V lost 5 bases and J lost 0, with 19 bases in between.

This chain links TRBV5-1 with TRBJ2-3; 7 bases are a match to TRBD1. Per germline, CDR1 SGHRS and CDR2 YFSETQ. The ends lost 4 bases at V and 2 bases at J; junction bases unmatched: 4. The CDR3 sequence is 14 residues long. The CDR3 protein is CASSVQGDTDTQYF. DNA of the CDR3: TGCGCCAGCAGCGTTCAGGGGGACACAGATACGCAGTATTTT.

The V call is TRBV19, the J call TRBJ2-3; 10 bases line up with TRBD1. This CDR3 has 14 residues. After removal of 5 bases from V and 5 bases from J, the junction contained 4 bases not matched to a gene. Germline values: CDR1 LNHDA, CDR2 SQIVND (reference sequence). The CDR3 is CASSAGTGEDTQYF. CDR3 nucleotide sequence: TGTGCCAGTAGTGCCGGGACAGGGGAAGATACGCAGTATTTT.

The chain recombines TRBV7-9 with TRBJ2-7; tentative D call: TRBD2 (5 bases). Trimming left V 4 bases short and J 2 bases short, with 15 bases between. The CDR3 covers 15 residues. Germline CDR1 SEHNR, CDR2 FQNEAQ (reference sequence). CDR3 loop: CASSSQTASPYEQYF. Written as DNA, the CDR3 is TGTGCCAGCAGCTCCCAGACGGCTAGCCCCTACGAGCAGTACTTC.

The chain couples TRBV7-9 to TRBJ2-1, with TRBD2 as a possible D gene (6 bases). This CDR3 contains 17 residues. Per germline, CDR1 SEHNR and CDR2 FQNEAQ (reference sequence). V lost 2 bases to trimming and J lost 8 bases, with 22 bases between them. CDR3: CASSLSSEAEGLDEQFF. As DNA, the CDR3 is TGTGCCAGCAGCTTATCATCTGAGGCGGAGGGCCTTGATGAGCAGTTCTTC.

The chain employs TRBV27 and TRBJ2-1, with 10 bases lining up with TRBD1. The CDR3 length is 15 residues. CDR1 is MNHEY and CDR2 is SMNVEV in the germline V gene (reference sequence). V lost 5 bases and J lost 8; bases outside the gene matches: 9. The chain's CDR3 is CASSTRQGAGDEQFF. As DNA, the CDR3 is TGTGCCAGCAGTACCCGACAGGGGGCGGGTGATGAGCAGTTCTTC.

This chain joins TRBV7-7 and TRBJ2-2; possibly TRBD1 for D (5 bases). Deletions cut 4 bases from V and 4 bases from J, with 13 bases between. Germline-derived CDR1 and CDR2 are SSHAT and FNYEAQ (reference sequence). This CDR3 is built from 15 residues. The CDR3 protein is CASSYSQGATGELFF. For the CDR3, the DNA is TGTGCCAGCAGCTACAGTCAGGGTGCCACCGGGGAGCTGTTTTTT.

This clone was counted between two and nine times. This rearrangement joins TRBV6-1 to TRBJ2-2; TRBD1 aligns across 12 bases. The CDR3 covers 15 residues. V lost 8 bases and J lost 3; bases outside the gene matches: 4. Germline V gives CDR1 MNHNS, CDR2 SASEGT. For the CDR3, the DNA is TGTGCCAGCCGGGGACAGGGGGCGGACACCGGGGAGCTGTTTTTT. Protein: CASRGQGADTGELFF.

A note on this clone: Within the sample, other DNA sequences also encode this same CDR3. V is TRBV27 and J is TRBJ2-5; a weak D match, TRBD1 (5 bases). The CDR3 runs 13 residues. The germline V gene has CDR1 MNHEY and CDR2 SMNVEV (reference sequence). Trimming removed 3 bases from V and 2 bases from J, with 7 bases in between. The CDR3 region has the DNA TGTGCCAGCAGTTTTAGGGGTCAAGAGACCCAGTACTTC. This gives the protein CASSFRGQETQYF.

The chain carries TRBV7-3 and TRBJ2-7, with a weak D call TRBD2 (5 bases). The CDR3 has 14 amino acids. Germline V gives CDR1 SGHTA, CDR2 FQGTGA. V gave up 5 bases and J gave up 5 bases, with 16 bases separating them. CDR3 in amino acids: CASSPSLGSHEQYF. In nucleotides, the CDR3 is TGTGCCAGCAGCCCTAGCTTGGGGAGCCACGAGCAGTACTTC.